This T cell receptor (beta chain) was documented in a study of regulatory T cells in long-lasting Graves disease. The sample holds many counts of this clonotype. The CDR3 sequence is 17 residues long. V lost 5 bases, J lost 3 bases, and 5 bases stayed unmatched. Germline CDR1 is MNHNS and CDR2 is SASEGT. Time point of the sample: newly diagnosed GD, antithyroid drugs for less than 3 months. Making the TCR library involved RNA that had been extracted from PBMCs. In building TCR beta libraries, iRepertoire HTBI primers were used together with Arm-PCR of CDR3 regions. TCRdb itself ran the multiplex PCR reads through MiXCR, one entry per CDR3 protein. The sample carries about 620,000 distinct CDR3 sequences, around 15% recorded once. Another study also made use of these data, one on T cells in Graves' hyperthyroidism and ophthalmopathy.

The sample here was peripheral blood mononuclear cells (PBMCs), taken at new diagnosis, from a patient treated with antithyroid drugs. The TCR sequence derives from a woman under 40 with Graves disease. V and J are TRBV6-1 and TRBJ2-3; TRBD2 matches 16 bases. The CDR3 reads CASSIEGLAGGTDTQYF. CDR3 DNA sequence: TGTGCCAGCAGTATCGAGGGACTAGCGGGAGGGACAGATACGCAGTATTTT.